This T cell receptor (beta chain) stems from a study of shared clonotypes between healthy human individuals. Study-level results: Naive CD4 clonotypes were shared across several donors at roughly 5.3%.

Turning to this clone: No antigen is known for it.

Looked up from germline, CDR1 is MGHDK and CDR2 is SYGVNS. The CDR3 totals 13 residues. The germline V and J ends were trimmed by 1 base and 4 bases, with 7 bases remaining between them. The assay was immunoSEQ multiplex PCR, and TCRdb's table has in-frame clones only and misses some. The table shows about 1.1 million clones, with more than 75% occurring only once. The rearrangement joins TRBV25-1 to TRBJ1-1; a possible D gene is TRBD1 (5 bases). Sequencing was done on a sample of memory CD4+ T cells from PBMCs. The subset: CD45RA-negative fraction. The origin of this receptor is a man in his late teens or twenties in good health. Some clones in this sample may be carry-over from other donors' samples. The CDR3 reads CASSESRGTEAFF. The CDR3, as DNA: TGTGCCAGCAGTGAATCAAGGGGCACTGAAGCTTTCTTT.